Below, 20 T cell receptor beta chains from the same sample are listed, as sequenced in a study of blood T cells in healthy people across ages. Next came a second PCR, run for about 7 to 12 cycles, which used a sample-barcoded 5' primer along with a J-beta primer mix. TCRdb fed the 5' RACE reads into MiXCR, producing one record per CDR3 protein. The sample lists 1.5 million to 2 million distinct CDR3 sequences; about 28% were seen once. The sequencing input was blood. These receptors originate from a woman aged 25 to 39 in good health.

V gene TRBV14 combines with J gene TRBJ2-3, with D uncertain. This CDR3 comprises 17 residues. Deletions cut 0 bases from V and 0 bases from J, with 13 bases between. Germline-derived CDR1 and CDR2 are SGHDN and FVKESK. In DNA, the CDR3 is TGTGCCAGCAGCCAAGAGCCCGACCGGCTAAGCACAGATACGCAGTATTTT. It specifies CASSQEPDRLSTDTQYF.

This clonotype was found a few times. The rearrangement links TRBV24-1 to TRBJ1-2; TRBD1 is a possible D gene (5 bases). Trimming stripped 9 bases from V and 4 bases from J, with 8 bases between. Germline V gene sequence: CDR1 KGHDR, CDR2 SFDVKD. The CDR3 spans 11 residues. The DNA of the CDR3 is TGTGCCACCCAAGACAGCTATGGCTACACCTTC. This gives the protein CATQDSYGYTF.

CDR3 sequence (DNA): TGTGCCAGCAGCTTTAGCGGGAGTACTTCCCCATTTGGGAATGAGCAGTTCTTC. As protein: CASSFSGSTSPFGNEQFF. This chain joins TRBV7-8 and TRBJ2-1, with 9 bases aligning to TRBD2. This CDR3 has 18 residues. The germline CDR1 and CDR2 sequences are SGHVS and FQNEAQ. Unmatched junction bases numbered 16, after V lost 3 bases and J lost 7 bases.

Ten or more counts support this clonotype. The chain recombines TRBV11-2 with TRBJ2-1; maybe TRBD2 (7 bases). Germline loops: CDR1 SGHAT, CDR2 FQNNGV. Trimming removed 5 bases at V and 9 bases at J, with 14 bases between. This CDR3 is 13 amino acids long. The CDR3 reads CASSLQGGGEQFF. The CDR3 region has the DNA TGTGCCAGCAGCCTGCAGGGAGGGGGTGAGCAGTTCTTC.

This sequence joins TRBV5-1 and TRBJ2-7; 13 bases are a match to TRBD2. This CDR3 comprises 17 residues. The V gene's germline CDR1 is SGHRS and CDR2 YFSETQ. Trimming took 0 bases from V and 1 from J; bases not matched to a gene: 4. In DNA form, the CDR3 reads TGCGCCAGCAGCTTGGATGGACTAGCGGGAGTTTCCTACGAGCAGTACTTC. Its translation is CASSLDGLAGVSYEQYF. The variable domain in full, with the rest retrieved from reference TRBV5-1 and TRBJ2-7, is KAGVTQTPRYLIKTRGQQVTLSCSPISGHRSVSWYQQTPGQGLQFLFEYFSETQRNKGNFPGRFSGRQFSNSRSEMNVSTLELGDSALYLCASSLDGLAGVSYEQYFGPGTRLTVT.

As concerns this clonotype: This may stem from a read error, because a much larger clone lies one nucleotide away. This chain connects TRBV2 to TRBJ1-1, with 10 nucleotides matching TRBD1. CDR3 length: 13 residues. V shed 6 bases and J 7 bases; nucleotides not matched to a gene: 5. In germline, CDR1 is SNHLY, CDR2 FYNNEI. CDR3 protein: CASSGTGVFEAFF. The CDR3 DNA reads as TGTGCCAGCAGCGGGACAGGGGTTTTTGAAGCTTTCTTT. Filled out from reference TRBV2 and TRBJ1-1, the complete variable domain reads EPEVTQTPSHQVTQMGQEVILRCVPISNHLYFYWYRQILGQKVEFLVSFYNNEISEKSEIFDDQFSVERPDGSNFTLKIRSTKLEDSAMYFCASSGTGVFEAFFGQGTRLTVV.

This clonotype was detected only a few times. The chain links TRBV5-6 to TRBJ2-3; 8 bases map to TRBD2. CDR1 and CDR2 from the germline V gene are SGHDT and YYEEEE. CDR3 size: 14 residues. The trim removed 7 bases at V and 3 bases at J, leaving 7 bases unmatched. CDR3 in amino acids: CASHDSGETDTQYF. The CDR3 DNA sequence: TGTGCCAGCCATGATAGCGGGGAGACAGATACGCAGTATTTT.

This chain connects TRBV5-1 to TRBJ2-1; 7 bases map to TRBD1. The germline CDR1 and CDR2 sequences are SGHRS and YFSETQ. V shed 7 bases and J 0 bases; nucleotides not matched to a gene: 1. The CDR3 runs 13 residues. CDR3 DNA sequence: TGCGCCAGCCGACAGGGCTCCTACAATGAGCAGTTCTTC. This gives the protein CASRQGSYNEQFF.

The genes are TRBV28 and TRBJ1-2, with 8 bases identical to TRBD1. With V trimmed by 6 bases and J by 0 bases, 12 bases remained unmatched. The CDR3 totals 17 residues. Germline lookup yields CDR1 MDHEN and CDR2 SYDVKM. This CDR3 reads CASRIIGQGYTNYGYTF. The DNA of the CDR3 is TGTGCCAGCAGGATCATCGGACAGGGATATACTAACTATGGCTACACCTTC.

This chain joins TRBV6-2 or TRBV6-3 and TRBJ2-3; no definite D call. Trimming took off 6 bases at V and 0 bases at J, with 13 bases between the two ends. This CDR3 has 15 amino acids. Germline V gives CDR1 MNHEY, CDR2 SVGEGT. Here the CDR3 reads CASRPRPLSTDTQYF. CDR3 nucleotide sequence: TGTGCCAGCAGACCCAGGCCCCTAAGCACAGATACGCAGTATTTT.

Note on this clonotype: This sequence may be a read error, since a much larger clone differs from it by one base. This sequence joins TRBV12-3 or TRBV12-4 and TRBJ2-1; weak D call: TRBD2 (6 bases). Trimming shortened V by 4 bases and J by 13 bases, and 23 bases separated the two germline ends. The CDR3 is made up of 15 amino acids. CDR3: CASSSGTLEGETQFF. The DNA for the CDR3 is TGTGCCAGCAGTTCCGGGACTCTAGAGGGAGAGACCCAGTTCTTC.

This clonotype was found a few times. This chain uses TRBV20-1 with TRBJ2-1; D perhaps matches TRBD2 (5 bases). This CDR3 spans 15 amino acids. Germline CDR1 reads DFQATT; CDR2 reads SNEGSKA (reference sequence). V gave up 0 bases and J gave up 10 bases, with 19 bases separating them. CDR3 nucleotide sequence: TGCAGTGCTAGAGAGAGAACTTTTTTAGGCGGGGAGCAGTTCTTC. The encoded protein is CSARERTFLGGEQFF.

The chain employs TRBV6-5 and TRBJ2-5; D is unresolved. The CDR3 covers 14 residues. Trimming left V 6 bases short and J 5 bases short, with 16 bases between. Germline V gene lookup returns CDR1 MNHEY and CDR2 SVGAGI. DNA of the CDR3: TGTGCCAGCAGCCAAGTTGCCCCCTGGGAGACCCAGTACTTC. Its translation: CASSQVAPWETQYF.

This clonotype was seen repeatedly, ten times or more. The chain joins TRBV20-1 to TRBJ2-1, with 10 bases matching TRBD2. Germline V lookup: CDR1 DFQATT, CDR2 SNEGSKA (reference sequence). The ends lost 5 bases at V and 6 bases at J; junction bases unmatched: 7. This CDR3 has 14 residues. For the CDR3, the DNA is TGCAGTGCTGCACCGGGACTAGCGTCCAATGAGCAGTTCTTC. Amino acid sequence: CSAAPGLASNEQFF.

The chain has TRBV7-8 and TRBJ2-1, with 7 bases aligning to TRBD2. CDR3 length: 13 amino acids. V shed 5 bases and J 10 bases; nucleotides not matched to a gene: 8. Germline CDR1 and CDR2: SGHVS and FQNEAQ. The CDR3: CASSPQLATEQFF. For the CDR3, the DNA is TGTGCCAGCAGCCCGCAACTAGCGACGGAGCAGTTCTTC.

This clonotype was recorded at least ten times. The V and J genes are TRBV7-3 and TRBJ2-3; TRBD2 aligns across 12 bases. This CDR3 spans 15 amino acids. Germline V gene sequence: CDR1 SGHTA, CDR2 FQGTGA. With 3 bases clipped from V and 5 bases from J, the junction kept 3 bases outside the gene matches. CDR3 amino acids: CASSFLAGGEDTQYF. CDR3 coding DNA: TGTGCCAGCAGCTTCCTAGCGGGGGGGGAAGATACGCAGTATTTT.

This clonotype turned up a few times. V usage is TRBV5-1 and J usage is TRBJ1-1; 12 positions match TRBD1. J gave up 0 bases and V 4 bases, and 10 bases lay outside the gene matches. Per germline, CDR1 SGHRS and CDR2 YFSETQ. The length of the CDR3 is 18 residues. Here the CDR3 DNA reads TGCGCCAGCAGCCTTCCGGGACAGGGGGCTATTCTGAACACTGAAGCTTTCTTT. It is translated as CASSLPGQGAILNTEAFF.

V gene TRBV20-1 combines with J gene TRBJ2-1, with a possible D match to TRBD2 (6 bases). Per germline, CDR1 DFQATT and CDR2 SNEGSKA (reference sequence). The length of the CDR3 is 14 residues. V lost 5 bases, J lost 4 bases, and 15 bases lay in between. The CDR3 region is CSAEGDSIYNEQFF. The CDR3 DNA reads TGCAGTGCTGAAGGGGACTCGATTTACAATGAGCAGTTCTTC.

This clonotype was seen repeatedly, ten times or more. The junction departs from the called germline gene at one end, perhaps through a read error. CDR3 amino acids: CSVGLAGGENQYF. CDR3 DNA sequence: TGCAGCGTTGGGCTAGCGGGAGGCGAGAACCAGTACTTC. This chain links TRBV29-1 with TRBJ2-5; TRBD2 matches at 11 bases. The germline gives CDR1 SQVTM, CDR2 ANQGSEA. The CDR3 totals 13 residues.

J is TRBJ2-4 and V is TRBV6-1; D is unresolved. The V end was cut by 4 bases, the J end by 13 bases, with 26 bases between. The CDR3 extends over 16 amino acids. Germline loops: CDR1 MNHNS, CDR2 SASEGT. CDR3 residues: CASSVRLDSPTREQYF. CDR3 nucleotide sequence: TGTGCCAGCAGTGTTCGGCTAGACTCCCCAACTCGAGAGCAGTACTTC.